These 2 T cell receptor beta chains originate from one sample sequenced in a study of cytomegalovirus exposure and HLA in healthy donors. Both 60 Vbeta primers and 13 Jbeta primers went into the PCR. Profiled with immunoSEQ multiplex PCR; TCRdb holds only in-frame clones, not every one. Here the sample spans about 93,000 clones, 78% being singletons. The sample comprised PBMCs. The receptors come from a woman aged 40 to 50 in good health and CMV-seronegative.

The gene calls are TRBV13 and TRBJ2-7; no clear D. The CDR3 consists of 12 residues. V was pared by 4 bases and J by 4 bases, with 8 bases between. Looked up from germline, CDR1 is PRHDT and CDR2 is FYEKMQ (reference sequence). The CDR3 bases are TGTGCCAGCAGCTCTCGCGGATACGAGCAGTACTTC. This translates into CASSSRGYEQYF.

The gene calls are TRBV7-6 and TRBJ2-3, with unresolved D. V was shortened by 1 base and J by 6 bases, with 5 bases between the two germline ends. The CDR3 consists of 12 residues. Per germline, CDR1 SGHVS and CDR2 FNYEAQ. In nucleotides, the CDR3 is TGTGCCAGCAGCTTAGTAGTTGATACGCAGTATTTT. Amino acid sequence: CASSLVVDTQYF.